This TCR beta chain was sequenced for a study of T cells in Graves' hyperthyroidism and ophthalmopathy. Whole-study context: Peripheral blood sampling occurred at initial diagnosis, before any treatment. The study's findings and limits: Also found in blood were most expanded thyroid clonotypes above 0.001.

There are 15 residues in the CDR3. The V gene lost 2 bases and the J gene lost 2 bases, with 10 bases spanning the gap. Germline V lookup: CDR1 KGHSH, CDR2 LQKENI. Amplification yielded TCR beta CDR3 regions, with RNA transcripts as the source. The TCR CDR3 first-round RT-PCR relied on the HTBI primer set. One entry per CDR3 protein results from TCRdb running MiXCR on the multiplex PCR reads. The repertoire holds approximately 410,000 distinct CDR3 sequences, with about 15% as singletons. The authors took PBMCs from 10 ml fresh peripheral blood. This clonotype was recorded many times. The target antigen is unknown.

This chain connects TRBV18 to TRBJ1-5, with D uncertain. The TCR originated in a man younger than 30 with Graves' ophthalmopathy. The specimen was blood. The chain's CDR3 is CASSPEMQGNQPQHF. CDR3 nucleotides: TGTGCCAGCTCACCAGAAATGCAGGGCAATCAGCCCCAGCATTTT. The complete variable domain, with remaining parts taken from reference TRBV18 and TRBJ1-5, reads NAGVMQNPRHLVRRRGQEARLRCSPMKGHSHVYWYRQLPEEGLKFMVYLQKENIIDESGMPKERFSAEFPKEGPSILRIQQVVRGDSAAYFCASSPEMQGNQPQHFGDGTRLSIL.